This T cell receptor beta chain was documented in a study of shared clonotypes between healthy human individuals. Study results and caveats: Generation probabilities were higher for clonotypes shared across all four sorted-subset donors than for unshared ones.

Trimming cost V 8 bases and J 5 bases, with 16 bases left between them. This CDR3 region has 13 residues. Germline CDR1 and CDR2: MDHEN and SYDVKM. The authors loaded roughly 200 ng DNA, around 32,000 T cell genomes, into sorted-subset replicate PCRs. Assay: immunoSEQ multiplex PCR; the TCRdb copy retains only in-frame clones and omits some. Of roughly 1,500,000 clones listed, 95% to 99% were seen once; the top ten hold less than 0.55%. On this clone: What it binds is unknown.

This TCR derives from a man in his thirties or forties in good health. Sequenced sample: naive CD4+ T cells sorted from blood. Subset meaning: CD45RA+ positively selected. This rearrangement joins TRBV28 to TRBJ2-7, with a tentative D call TRBD2 (5 bases). The CDR3 loop is CASHLRAGHEQYF. The CDR3 nucleotides read TGTGCCAGCCACTTACGGGCGGGCCACGAGCAGTACTTC.